This entry is about one T cell receptor (beta chain). The antigen remains undetermined. Other DNA sequences of this sample code for an identical CDR3. Only in-frame clones appear in the TCRdb table, and some are missing; sequencing was by immunoSEQ multiplex PCR. This table holds 2 million to 2.5 million clones, roughly 91% found once. Naive CD8 cells, CD45RO-negative and positively selected for CCR7, excluded terminally differentiated effector memory CD45RA+ cells. Healthy and HIV-negative, the adult donors had no recent acute infections or vaccinations. This sample is part of a study of shared clonotypes between healthy human individuals. The overall study: Researchers assigned three CD4 naive, three CD4 memory, two CD8 naive and one CD8 memory plate to each donor.

Study-level results: Only blood underwent sampling, and tissue repertoires likely differ. With few donors, the genetic and exposure-history diversity represented was limited.

Sequenced input: naive CD8+ T cells from PBMCs. The clonotype was recovered from a man aged 18 to 35 in good health. Some clones in this sample may be carry-over from other donors' samples.

The CDR3 coding sequence is TGCGCCAGCAGCCAAGCCACAGGGAGCTCCTACAATGAGCAGTTCTTC. This sequence encodes CASSQATGSSYNEQFF. This chain connects TRBV4-3 to TRBJ2-1; TRBD1 is a possible D gene (6 bases). The germline CDR1 and CDR2 sequences are LGHNA and YSLEER. The length of the CDR3 is 16 residues. With 1 base removed from V and 0 bases from J, the gap between germline ends came to 10 bases.